These 14 T cell receptor beta chains share one sample of origin, sequenced in a study of cytomegalovirus exposure and HLA in healthy donors. The PCR had 60 Vbeta and 13 Jbeta primers. The assay was immunoSEQ multiplex PCR, and TCRdb's table has in-frame clones only and misses some. The sample carries about 130,000 clones, roughly four fifths recorded once. Material for sequencing was PBMCs. Source of these receptors: a man in his thirties or forties in good health and CMV-seronegative.

V usage is TRBV28 and J usage is TRBJ2-1; D remains ambiguous. Germline CDR1 is MDHEN and CDR2 is SYDVKM. V was shortened by 7 bases and J by 5 bases, with 15 bases between the two germline ends. There are 14 residues in the CDR3. The CDR3 DNA reads TGTGCCAGCACCCCCCGGGTAGCAGACAATGAGCAGTTCTTC. Protein: CASTPRVADNEQFF.

J is TRBJ2-1 and V is TRBV4-1; 11 bases fit TRBD2. Germline CDR1 MGHRA, CDR2 YSYEKL. V shed 5 bases, J shed 10 bases, and the junction held 10 bases outside the gene matches. The CDR3 runs to 15 residues. CDR3 nucleotides: TGCGCCAGCAGCTGGGGACTAGCGGCCTCGGGGGAGCAGTTCTTC. This translates into CASSWGLAASGEQFF.

This sequence joins TRBV4-1 and TRBJ2-5, with 12 bases identical to TRBD2. The CDR3 totals 16 residues. J was trimmed by 0 bases and V by 4 bases; bases with no gene match: 3. Germline V lookup: CDR1 MGHRA, CDR2 YSYEKL. The CDR3 nucleotides read TGCGCCAGCAGCCCTAGCGGGAGGGGGTACCAAGAGACCCAGTACTTC. Protein sequence: CASSPSGRGYQETQYF.

This clone was counted only a few times. The chain uses TRBV7-8 and TRBJ2-7; the D is unclear. Trimming cost V 0 bases and J 5 bases, with 11 bases left between them. CDR3 length equals 14 residues. Germline values: CDR1 SGHVS, CDR2 FQNEAQ. CDR3 residues: CASSLAPRAHEQYF. The CDR3 bases are TGTGCCAGCAGCTTAGCCCCGAGAGCCCACGAGCAGTACTTC.

This clone has just a few counts. V and J are TRBV25-1 and TRBJ2-1; the D gene is possibly TRBD2 (5 bases). This CDR3 has 15 amino acids. V gave up 1 base and J gave up 5 bases, with 12 bases separating them. Germline lookup yields CDR1 MGHDK and CDR2 SYGVNS. The CDR3 sequence is CASSESGLAHNEQFF. The DNA of the CDR3 is TGTGCCAGCAGTGAATCTGGTCTAGCCCACAATGAGCAGTTCTTC. The full variable domain, with the rest looked up from reference TRBV25-1 and TRBJ2-1, is EADIYQTPRYLVIGTGKKITLECSQTMGHDKMYWYQQDPGMELHLIHYSYGVNSTEKGDLSSESTVSRIRTEHFPLTLESARPSHTSQYLCASSESGLAHNEQFFGPGTRLTVL.

The chain carries TRBV4-1 and TRBJ2-4; D remains unclear. Trimming took off 1 base at V and 11 bases at J, with 15 bases between the two ends. Germline V gene lookup returns CDR1 MGHRA and CDR2 YSYEKL. This CDR3 has 14 amino acids. CDR3 sequence (DNA): TGCGCCAGCAGCCAAGCCGGGTCCCAAAGCGTTCAGTACTTC. Protein product: CASSQAGSQSVQYF.

This sequence joins TRBV7-9 and TRBJ2-1, with 8 bases lining up with TRBD1. From germline, CDR1 is SEHNR and CDR2 FQNEAQ (reference sequence). The CDR3 is 16 residues long. After removal of 5 bases from V and 4 bases from J, the junction contained 10 bases not matched to a gene. This CDR3 reads CASSRSGQGDYNEQFF. DNA of the CDR3: TGTGCCAGCAGCCGATCCGGACAGGGAGATTACAATGAGCAGTTCTTC.

The chain employs TRBV9 and TRBJ2-3, with D possibly matching TRBD2 (5 bases). Germline-derived CDR1 and CDR2 are SGDLS and YYNGEE. With 0 bases removed from V and 3 bases from J, the gap between germline ends came to 11 bases. This CDR3 spans 15 amino acids. The CDR3 DNA follows: TGTGCCAGCAGCGTAGAGTGGGAGTTTACAGATACGCAGTATTTT. Translated, it gives CASSVEWEFTDTQYF.

CDR3 residues: CASSLMVRMNTEAFF. The CDR3 DNA is TGTGCCAGCAGCTTAATGGTCAGGATGAACACTGAAGCTTTCTTT. The chain employs TRBV7-3 and TRBJ1-1; D call uncertain. The CDR3 extends over 15 amino acids. V lost 1 base and J 0 bases, leaving 9 bases between the germline ends. Germline CDR1 reads SGHTA; CDR2 reads FQGTGA.

The CDR3 loop is CAWTRQAETQYF. DNA for the CDR3: TGTGCCTGGACTCGACAGGCAGAGACCCAGTACTTC. The J gene is TRBJ2-5, the V gene TRBV30, with D perhaps matching TRBD1 (6 bases). This CDR3 region has 12 residues. Germline CDR1 reads GTSNPN; CDR2 reads SVGIG (reference sequence). Trimming stripped 4 bases from V and 4 bases from J, with 10 bases between.

CDR3: CASSLVLAGPDTQYF. The CDR3 bases are TGTGCCAGCAGCTTGGTACTAGCGGGACCAGATACGCAGTATTTT. The chain links TRBV5-6 to TRBJ2-3, with 10 bases fitting TRBD2. V lost 0 bases and J lost 4; bases outside the gene matches: 2. The V gene's germline CDR1 is SGHDT and CDR2 YYEEEE. The CDR3 contains 15 residues.

V and J are TRBV29-1 and TRBJ2-1; D uncertain. V lost 6 bases and J lost 4, with 10 bases in between. Germline assignment: CDR1 SQVTM and CDR2 ANQGSEA. The CDR3 is 12 residues long. CDR3 loop: CSVEYGYNEQFF. The CDR3 coding sequence is TGCAGCGTAGAATACGGGTACAATGAGCAGTTCTTC.

The chain couples TRBV29-1 to TRBJ1-5; TRBD1 is a possible D gene (6 bases). The CDR3 has 16 residues. V was clipped by 8 bases and J by 2 bases, with 22 bases between them. Looked up from germline, CDR1 is SQVTM and CDR2 is ANQGSEA. CDR3: CSFRGGGTGGNQPQHF. The CDR3 coding sequence is TGCAGCTTTCGAGGGGGGGGCACGGGAGGCAATCAGCCCCAGCATTTT.

The V and J genes are TRBV11-2 and TRBJ2-1; TRBD1 might be the D (6 bases). The CDR3 is made up of 12 amino acids. Trimming cost V 5 bases and J 8 bases, with 10 bases left between them. Germline values: CDR1 SGHAT, CDR2 FQNNGV. The CDR3 sequence: CASSPGAHEQFF. The CDR3 coding sequence is TGTGCCAGCAGCCCAGGGGCCCATGAGCAGTTCTTC.